Listed below are T cell receptor beta chains from one sample, sequenced in a study of T cell responses to AZD1222 COVID-19 vaccine. Clones were sequenced by immunoSEQ multiplex PCR, and TCRdb holds only the in-frame ones, with some missing. The sample has some 130,000 clones; 93% are singletons. The input for sequencing was peripheral blood, taken on day 0 of AZD1222 vaccination. These receptors were obtained from an adult in good health. Both conserved end residues are part of each CDR3. The D gene is left open where the match is weak. Where a row states a size, it is once, few, many or the class of an expanded clone; other rows omit it.

d_call	clone_size	j_call	v_call	cdr3_aa	cdr3_nt
NA	once	TRBJ2-2	TRBV25-1	CASRRFGELFF	TGTGCCAGCAGGAGGTTCGGGGAGCTGTTTTTT
NA	NA	TRBJ1-5	TRBV30	CAWSVTGLSNQPQHF	TGTGCCTGGAGTGTAACAGGGCTAAGCAATCAGCCCCAGCATTTT
TRBD1	NA	TRBJ2-1	TRBV24-1	CATSDTQGSFSNEQFF	TGTGCCACCAGTGACACACAGGGGTCCTTCTCCAATGAGCAGTTCTTC
TRBD2	NA	TRBJ2-1	TRBV6-4	CASSARTSGDYNEQFF	TGTGCCAGCAGTGCCCGGACTAGCGGAGATTACAATGAGCAGTTCTTC
NA	NA	TRBJ2-7	TRBV30	CAWSPLLGSEQYF	TGTGCCTGGAGTCCGTTACTAGGGTCCGAGCAGTACTTC
TRBD2	NA	TRBJ2-2	TRBV7-8	CASSNPGTSGRMNTGELFF	TGTGCCAGCAGCAACCCAGGGACTAGCGGGAGGATGAACACCGGGGAGCTGTTTTTT
NA	NA	TRBJ2-7	TRBV28	CASSPHGTIYGEQYF	TGTGCCAGCAGTCCCCACGGGACGATCTACGGGGAGCAGTACTTC
TRBD1	NA	TRBJ1-2	TRBV9	CASSVGTGGYGYTF	TGTGCCAGCAGCGTAGGGACAGGGGGCTATGGCTACACCTTC
NA	NA	TRBJ1-5	TRBV19	CASSRGGAGNQPQHF	TGTGCCAGTAGCCGCGGCGGGGCGGGCAATCAGCCCCAGCATTTT
NA	NA	TRBJ2-5	TRBV6-5	CASSIGQEGGETQYF	TGTGCCAGCAGTATCGGACAGGAGGGAGGAGAGACCCAGTACTTC
NA	NA	TRBJ2-7	TRBV19	CASSIPGYEQYF	TGTGCCAGTAGTATCCCAGGGTACGAGCAGTACTTC
NA	NA	TRBJ2-2	TRBV18	CASSPGSRDTGELFF	TGTGCCAGCTCACCAGGGTCACGGGACACCGGGGAGCTGTTTTTT
NA	NA	TRBJ2-7	TRBV30	CAWSAGRTGTYEQYF	TGTGCCTGGAGTGCTGGCCGGACGGGGACTTACGAGCAGTACTTC
NA	NA	TRBJ2-1	TRBV5-1	CASSEQGYNEQFF	TGCGCCAGCAGCGAGCAAGGATACAATGAGCAGTTCTTC
NA	NA	TRBJ1-6	TRBV5-1	CASSTDSTNSPLHF	TGCGCCAGCAGCACGGACAGCACTAATTCACCCCTCCACTTT
TRBD1	NA	TRBJ2-3	TRBV28	CASSSDRDTQYF	TGTGCCAGCAGTTCGGACAGGGATACGCAGTATTTT
TRBD1	NA	TRBJ2-7	TRBV6-6	CASSYLQGNYEQYF	TGTGCCAGCAGTTACTTACAGGGGAACTACGAGCAGTACTTC
TRBD1	NA	TRBJ1-2	TRBV7-2	CASSQGGTISNYGYTF	TGTGCCAGCAGTCAAGGGGGCACCATCTCTAACTATGGCTACACCTTC
NA	NA	TRBJ1-2	TRBV30	CAWSVASGTQGYTF	TGTGCCTGGAGTGTTGCTTCAGGTACACAGGGCTACACCTTC
TRBD1	NA	TRBJ1-1	TRBV6-5	CATERTGVTEAFF	TGTGCCACCGAAAGGACAGGGGTCACTGAAGCTTTCTTT
TRBD1	NA	TRBJ1-2	TRBV6-5	CASSQGDRVYTF	TGTGCCAGCAGTCAGGGGGACAGGGTCTACACCTTC
NA	few	TRBJ1-1	TRBV15	CATSTKFENTEAFF	TGTGCCACCAGCACCAAATTTGAGAACACTGAAGCTTTCTTT
NA	NA	TRBJ1-5	TRBV3-1/TRBV3-2	CASSQDMVAGQPQHF	TGTGCCAGCAGCCAAGATATGGTGGCCGGTCAGCCCCAGCATTTT
NA	NA	TRBJ2-1	TRBV5-6	CASSLGWLEQFF	TGTGCCAGCAGCTTGGGGTGGTTGGAGCAGTTCTTC
NA	NA	TRBJ2-2	TRBV7-2	CASSLEQEGELFF	TGTGCCAGCAGCTTAGAGCAGGAGGGGGAGCTGTTTTTT
TRBD2	NA	TRBJ2-5	TRBV9	CASSAGGTQETQYF	TGTGCCAGCAGCGCGGGAGGGACCCAAGAGACCCAGTACTTC
NA	NA	TRBJ2-3	TRBV7-9	CASSSSMITDTQYF	TGTGCCAGCAGCTCATCGATGATCACAGATACGCAGTATTTT
NA	NA	TRBJ1-4	TRBV28	CASSFHFGQGGEKLFF	TGTGCCAGCAGTTTTCACTTTGGGCAGGGTGGCGAAAAACTGTTTTTT
NA	once	TRBJ1-4	TRBV12-5	CASGRSNEKLFF	TGTGCTAGTGGCAGGAGTAATGAAAAACTGTTTTTT
TRBD2	NA	TRBJ2-3	TRBV19	CASRRLAGVPDTQYF	TGTGCCAGTAGAAGACTAGCGGGAGTGCCAGATACGCAGTATTTT
TRBD2	NA	TRBJ2-3	TRBV3-1/TRBV3-2	CASSRLAGRAGSTDTQYF	TGTGCCAGCAGCCGACTAGCGGGAAGAGCAGGGAGCACAGATACGCAGTATTTT
TRBD1	NA	TRBJ1-6	TRBV30	CASRDSDYNSPLHF	TGTGCCTCGAGGGACAGCGACTATAATTCACCCCTCCACTTT
NA	NA	TRBJ1-1	TRBV6-5	CASLGPGWTEAFF	TGTGCCAGCCTTGGCCCGGGGTGGACTGAAGCTTTCTTT
TRBD1	NA	TRBJ1-2	TRBV29-1	CSVEDAGTGGGGYTF	TGCAGCGTTGAAGATGCGGGGACAGGGGGCGGTGGCTACACCTTC
TRBD1	NA	TRBJ2-3	TRBV12-5	CASGPGQGSDTQYF	TGTGCTAGTGGTCCTGGACAGGGCTCAGATACGCAGTATTTT
NA	NA	TRBJ1-2	TRBV6-5	CASSTRGGSNYGYTF	TGTGCCAGTTCCACCCGGGGAGGATCTAACTATGGCTACACCTTC
NA	NA	TRBJ1-2	TRBV21-1	CASSKGTGSWPNYGYTF	TGTGCCAGCAGCAAGGGGACAGGGAGTTGGCCTAACTATGGCTACACCTTC
NA	NA	TRBJ1-3	TRBV5-5	CASSQQVTSGNTIYF	TGTGCCAGCAGCCAACAGGTTACCTCTGGAAACACCATATATTTT
NA	NA	TRBJ2-1	TRBV19	CASKMGAANEQFF	TGTGCCAGTAAAATGGGCGCGGCCAATGAGCAGTTCTTC
NA	NA	TRBJ2-1	TRBV19	CASSTKRRSTYNEQFF	TGTGCCAGTAGTACAAAGAGGAGGAGCACCTACAATGAGCAGTTCTTC
NA	NA	TRBJ2-3	TRBV3-1/TRBV3-2	CASSQSPTDTQYF	TGTGCCAGCAGCCAATCCCCTACAGATACGCAGTATTTT
NA	NA	TRBJ1-2	TRBV5-4	CASSSGVGYGYTF	TGTGCCAGCAGTTCAGGGGTCGGCTATGGCTACACCTTC
NA	NA	TRBJ2-3	TRBV5-1	CASSPRAVGGDTQYF	TGCGCCAGCAGCCCTCGAGCGGTAGGGGGAGATACGCAGTATTTT
TRBD1	NA	TRBJ1-4	TRBV9	CASSVEMGQNNEKLFF	TGTGCCAGCAGCGTTGAAATGGGACAGAACAATGAAAAACTGTTTTTT
NA	NA	TRBJ2-1	TRBV7-2	CASSPIGHSYNEQFF	TGTGCCAGCAGCCCAATAGGGCACTCCTACAATGAGCAGTTCTTC
TRBD2	NA	TRBJ2-1	TRBV28	CASSFRREGNEQFF	TGTGCCAGCAGTTTTCGGCGGGAGGGCAATGAGCAGTTCTTC
NA	NA	TRBJ1-6	TRBV19	CASSPTGNPTSPLHF	TGTGCCAGTAGCCCGACAGGCAATCCGACTTCACCCCTCCACTTT
NA	few	TRBJ1-5	TRBV4-1	CASSQDPDSNQPQHF	TGCGCCAGCAGCCAAGACCCTGATAGCAATCAGCCCCAGCATTTT
NA	once	TRBJ2-7	TRBV7-6	CASSLGSVQGEEQYF	TGTGCCAGCAGCTTAGGGTCGGTACAAGGGGAAGAGCAGTACTTC
NA	NA	TRBJ1-2	TRBV5-1	CASSLLGTQTNYGYTF	TGCGCCAGCAGCTTGCTCGGGACACAGACTAACTATGGCTACACCTTC
NA	NA	TRBJ1-4	TRBV14	CASSQELNEKLFF	TGTGCCAGCAGCCAAGAACTAAATGAAAAACTGTTTTTT
NA	NA	TRBJ1-4	TRBV12-3/TRBV12-4	CASSFTVNEKLFF	TGTGCCAGCAGTTTCACAGTTAATGAAAAACTGTTTTTT